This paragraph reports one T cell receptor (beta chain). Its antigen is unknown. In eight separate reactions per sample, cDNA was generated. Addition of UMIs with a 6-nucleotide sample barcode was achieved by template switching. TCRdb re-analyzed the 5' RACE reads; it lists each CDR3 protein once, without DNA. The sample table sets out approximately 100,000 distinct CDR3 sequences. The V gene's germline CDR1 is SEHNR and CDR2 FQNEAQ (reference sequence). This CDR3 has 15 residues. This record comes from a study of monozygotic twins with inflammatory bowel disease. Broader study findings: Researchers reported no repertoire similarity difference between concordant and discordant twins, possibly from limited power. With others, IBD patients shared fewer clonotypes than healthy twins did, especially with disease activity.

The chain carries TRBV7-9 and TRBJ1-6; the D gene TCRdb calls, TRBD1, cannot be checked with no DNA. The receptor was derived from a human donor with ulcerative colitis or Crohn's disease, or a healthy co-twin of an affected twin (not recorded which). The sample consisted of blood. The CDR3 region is CASSYPGQGGSPLHF.